The 26 T cell receptor beta chains below were found in one sample sequenced in a study of glioma-infiltrating T cells after dendritic cell vaccination. This table comes from immunoSEQ multiplex PCR, and its TCRdb copy is limited to in-frame clones, with some not included. The sample lists about 92,000 clones; approximately 90% were seen once. This sample comprised blood, obtained before dendritic cell vaccination. The source is a human donor with glioblastoma.

The chain combines TRBV15 with TRBJ2-1; 9 bases are a match to TRBD1. V trimming: 11 bases; J trimming: 7 bases; junction bases outside the gene matches: 12. CDR1 and CDR2 from the germline V gene are LNHNV and YYDKDF (reference sequence). This CDR3 contains 14 residues. DNA of the CDR3: TGTGCCGCCTCTGCAGGACAGGGGTGGAATGAGCAGTTCTTC. This encodes CAASAGQGWNEQFF.

To note about this clone: This sample also contains other DNA sequences that code for the same CDR3. The chain combines TRBV5-6 with TRBJ1-1; possibly TRBD1 for D (5 bases). V lost 6 bases and J lost 1, with 13 bases in between. The V gene's germline CDR1 is SGHDT and CDR2 YYEEEE. This CDR3 has 14 amino acids. CDR3 in DNA: TGTGCCAGCACACCAGACAGATCGAACACTGAAGCTTTCTTT. Amino acid sequence: CASTPDRSNTEAFF.

The rearrangement uses TRBV6-1 and TRBJ2-7, with 9 bases fitting TRBD2. Germline V gene sequence: CDR1 MNHNS, CDR2 SASEGT. V trimming: 6 bases; J trimming: 3 bases; junction bases outside the gene matches: 9. The CDR3 runs 15 residues. CDR3 bases: TGTGCCAGCAGCGGCGGGGGGGTACCCTACTACGAGCAGTACTTC. Translation gives CASSGGGVPYYEQYF.

This CDR3 is CASSLGKLAGSGVQETQYF. DNA for the CDR3: TGTGCCAGCAGCTTAGGGAAGCTAGCGGGAAGCGGCGTCCAAGAGACCCAGTACTTC. V usage is TRBV7-6 and J usage is TRBJ2-5; the match to TRBD2 covers 9 bases. The CDR3 runs to 19 residues. J was trimmed by 1 base and V by 1 base; bases with no gene match: 13. Germline lookup yields CDR1 SGHVS and CDR2 FNYEAQ.

The gene calls are TRBV14 and TRBJ2-3, with 8 bases fitting TRBD1. The V gene end was trimmed by 5 bases and the J gene end by 4 bases; junction bases not matched to a gene: 5. Germline CDR1 reads SGHDN; CDR2 reads FVKESK. The CDR3 covers 14 residues. CDR3 protein: CASSKDRVADTQYF. The DNA for the CDR3 is TGTGCCAGCAGCAAGGACAGGGTGGCAGATACGCAGTATTTT.

The chain recombines TRBV4-3 with TRBJ1-5, with 7 bases lining up with TRBD1. CDR1 is LGHNA and CDR2 is YSLEER in the germline V gene. The CDR3 is made up of 15 amino acids. J gave up 7 bases and V 1 base, and 7 bases lay outside the gene matches. DNA of the CDR3: TGCGCCAGCAGCCAAGCGGGGACAGAAGGGCAGCCCCAGCATTTT. Protein product: CASSQAGTEGQPQHF.

The V gene is TRBV6-6, the J gene TRBJ2-2; the match to TRBD1 covers 9 bases. The CDR3 spans 15 residues. Germline V gives CDR1 MNHNY, CDR2 SVGAGI (reference sequence). The V and J ends lost 4 bases and 5 bases, in that order; junction bases with no gene match: 5. As DNA, the CDR3 is TGTGCCAGCAGTTCCTCCGGGACAGGGACCGGGGAGCTGTTTTTT. Amino acid sequence: CASSSSGTGTGELFF.

This chain uses TRBV6-5 with TRBJ2-2; 7 bases are shared with TRBD1. CDR1 and CDR2 (germline): MNHEY, SVGAGI. V lost 5 bases and J lost 1; bases outside the gene matches: 4. CDR3 size: 15 residues. The DNA for the CDR3 is TGTGCCAGCAGTCAGGACAGGAGGAACACCGGGGAGCTGTTTTTT. This codes for CASSQDRRNTGELFF.

This clone has a single count. V and J are TRBV5-4 and TRBJ2-7, with D unresolved. The CDR3 loop spans 13 amino acids. CDR1 is SGHNT, CDR2 YYREEE, per germline (reference sequence). Trimming stripped 4 bases from V and 2 bases from J, with 10 bases between. The CDR3 reads CASSLDTTYEQYF. The CDR3 DNA is TGTGCCAGCAGCCTCGACACCACCTACGAGCAGTACTTC.

J is TRBJ2-2 and V is TRBV29-1; 7 nucleotides line up with TRBD1. The CDR3 has 14 amino acids. The germline CDR1 and CDR2 sequences are SQVTM and ANQGSEA. After removal of 4 bases from V and 7 bases from J, the junction contained 9 bases not matched to a gene. DNA of the CDR3: TGCAGCGTTGTCCGACAGGGCATCGGCGGGGAGCTGTTTTTT. This codes for CSVVRQGIGGELFF.

The gene calls are TRBV27 and TRBJ2-7; D call uncertain. Deletions cut 1 base from V and 2 bases from J, with 9 bases between. This CDR3 region has 14 residues. Per germline, CDR1 MNHEY and CDR2 SMNVEV (reference sequence). This CDR3 is CASSLYDGAYEQYF. The DNA for the CDR3 is TGTGCCAGCAGTTTATACGACGGAGCCTACGAGCAGTACTTC.

The V and J genes are TRBV4-1 and TRBJ1-5, with TRBD1 identical over 7 bases. V shed 0 bases and J 2 bases; nucleotides not matched to a gene: 10. Germline V gene lookup returns CDR1 MGHRA and CDR2 YSYEKL. This CDR3 has 18 amino acids. CDR3 residues: CASSQDTTRDRGNQPQHF. CDR3 in DNA: TGCGCCAGCAGCCAAGATACAACCCGGGACAGAGGCAATCAGCCCCAGCATTTT.

The chain joins TRBV2 to TRBJ2-5, with TRBD2 identical over 7 bases. Trimming at V came to 0 bases and at J to 5 bases, leaving 12 bases not matched to a gene. The CDR3 length is 17 residues. Germline V gives CDR1 SNHLY, CDR2 FYNNEI. Written as DNA, the CDR3 is TGTGCCAGCAGTGAAGCGCTTCTTGCGGGAGTGTGGGAGACCCAGTACTTC. Protein product: CASSEALLAGVWETQYF.

The chain joins TRBV5-1 to TRBJ2-2; TRBD1 aligns across 10 bases. V gave up 4 bases and J gave up 6 bases; unmatched junction bases: 6. This CDR3 is built from 15 residues. Germline lookup yields CDR1 SGHRS and CDR2 YFSETQ. CDR3 in DNA: TGCGCCAGCAGCACCGGGACAGGGGCGTCCGGGGAGCTGTTTTTT. This translates into CASSTGTGASGELFF.

The chain links TRBV20-1 to TRBJ1-1, with 8 positions matching TRBD1. V lost 4 bases, J lost 7 bases, and 2 bases stayed unmatched. The CDR3 has 11 residues. CDR1 and CDR2 (germline): DFQATT, SNEGSKA (reference sequence). The CDR3 loop reads CSAKGQDEAFF. The CDR3 region has the DNA TGCAGTGCTAAGGGACAGGATGAAGCTTTCTTT.

The rearrangement joins TRBV7-9 to TRBJ1-1; D gene uncertain. The germline gives CDR1 SEHNR, CDR2 FQNEAQ (reference sequence). Trimming pared 1 base from V and 4 bases from J, leaving 13 bases between. CDR3 length equals 15 residues. Here the CDR3 reads CASSLDGVGSTEAFF. The CDR3 bases are TGTGCCAGCAGCTTAGACGGGGTAGGGAGCACTGAAGCTTTCTTT.

This clone was counted a few times. V usage is TRBV6-5 and J usage is TRBJ1-1, with D perhaps matching TRBD1 (6 bases). Trimming took 5 bases from V and 0 from J, leaving 10 bases between them. The germline CDR1 and CDR2 sequences are MNHEY and SVGAGI. This CDR3 is built from 14 residues. The CDR3 bases are TGTGCCAGCAGTCCCGGGACACTGAACACTGAAGCTTTCTTT. It translates to CASSPGTLNTEAFF.

The chain couples TRBV6-6 to TRBJ1-1; no clear D. Trimming left V 0 bases short and J 1 base short, with 12 bases between. Germline V gene lookup returns CDR1 MNHNY and CDR2 SVGAGI (reference sequence). This CDR3 has 16 residues. DNA of the CDR3: TGTGCCAGCAGTTACTCGAGAGGGTTTGCGAACACTGAAGCTTTCTTT. Translating it yields CASSYSRGFANTEAFF.

This rearrangement joins TRBV5-1 to TRBJ2-5, with TRBD2 matching 12 bases. Germline V gene sequence: CDR1 SGHRS, CDR2 YFSETQ. V lost 0 bases, J lost 0 bases, and 12 bases stayed unmatched. The CDR3 extends over 20 amino acids. CDR3: CASSLDQLAGGPVDQETQYF. The CDR3 coding sequence is TGCGCCAGCAGCTTGGATCAGCTAGCGGGAGGGCCAGTAGACCAAGAGACCCAGTACTTC.

V usage is TRBV9 and J usage is TRBJ1-4, with TRBD1 identical over 10 bases. V shed 4 bases, J shed 8 bases, and the junction held 8 bases outside the gene matches. This CDR3 contains 15 residues. Germline lookup yields CDR1 SGDLS and CDR2 YYNGEE. The CDR3, as DNA: TGTGCCAGCAGCACCCGGACAGGGGGTGAAGAAAAACTGTTTTTT. It specifies CASSTRTGGEEKLFF.

V gene TRBV7-2 combines with J gene TRBJ1-4; a weak D match, TRBD1 (5 bases). V lost 9 bases and J lost 4, with 15 bases in between. Per the germline V gene, CDR1 is SGHTA and CDR2 is FQGNSA. This CDR3 has 14 residues. CDR3 sequence reads: CASGGGGFNEKLFF. CDR3 nucleotide sequence: TGTGCCAGTGGGGGGGGAGGGTTTAATGAAAAACTGTTTTTT.

The V gene is TRBV25-1, the J gene TRBJ2-7; D uncertain. CDR1 is MGHDK, CDR2 SYGVNS, per germline. With 6 bases removed from V and 4 bases from J, the gap between germline ends came to 10 bases. The CDR3 is made up of 12 amino acids. CDR3 loop: CASSFSQYEQYF. The CDR3 DNA is TGTGCCAGCAGCTTTTCTCAGTACGAGCAGTACTTC.

This sequence joins TRBV18 and TRBJ2-5; 13 bases match TRBD2. The CDR3 extends over 14 amino acids. Germline V CDR1 and CDR2: KGHSH, LQKENI. The junction had 0 bases not matched to a gene; V was cut back by 4 bases and J by 4 bases. CDR3 residues: CASSRTSGGETQYF. CDR3 DNA sequence: TGTGCCAGCTCACGGACTAGCGGGGGAGAGACCCAGTACTTC.

This chain connects TRBV7-2 to TRBJ1-4; TRBD1 is a possible D gene (6 bases). Per germline, CDR1 SGHTA and CDR2 FQGNSA. The CDR3 extends over 14 amino acids. V shed 6 bases and J shed 0 bases, with 8 bases lying between them. CDR3 sequence (DNA): TGTGCCAGCAGTCGACAGGCAACTAATGAAAAACTGTTTTTT. Translated, it gives CASSRQATNEKLFF.

The gene calls are TRBV9 and TRBJ1-2; 7 bases align to TRBD1. CDR1 is SGDLS, CDR2 YYNGEE, per germline. The CDR3 runs to 15 residues. V trimming: 0 bases; J trimming: 0 bases; junction bases outside the gene matches: 2. In nucleotides, the CDR3 is TGTGCCAGCAGCGTAGCGACAGGGTCTAACTATGGCTACACCTTC. Residues: CASSVATGSNYGYTF.

The chain couples TRBV2 to TRBJ2-7; 7 bases are shared with TRBD1. The ends lost 8 bases at V and 1 base at J; junction bases unmatched: 5. From germline, CDR1 is SNHLY and CDR2 FYNNEI. The CDR3 loop spans 13 amino acids. The CDR3, as DNA: TGTGCCAGCGGGACAGTCCTTTCCTACGAGCAGTACTTC. Its protein product is CASGTVLSYEQYF. Drawing the rest from reference TRBV2 and TRBJ2-7, the complete variable domain is EPEVTQTPSHQVTQMGQEVILRCVPISNHLYFYWYRQILGQKVEFLVSFYNNEISEKSEIFDDQFSVERPDGSNFTLKIRSTKLEDSAMYFCASGTVLSYEQYFGPGTRLTVT.